This entry describes one TCR beta chain. One base away lies a much larger clone, so this may be a sequencing read error. Because the CDR3 is missing its conserved closing phenylalanine or tryptophan, this is likely a read error. It was 8 to 10 ml of fresh peripheral blood that supplied the PBMCs. Researchers amplified the TCR beta CDR3 regions from RNA transcripts. Researchers ran a first-round RT-PCR on the TCR CDR3 using the HTBI primer set. TCRdb reprocessed the multiplex PCR reads via MiXCR and lists one record per CDR3 protein. The table records 300,000 or so distinct CDR3 sequences, 18% of them present only once. This sample is drawn from a study of T cells in Graves' hyperthyroidism and ophthalmopathy. Sequenced material: blood. This clonotype was obtained from a woman aged 45-65 years with Graves' hyperthyroidism.

This CDR3 is CASSKYNEQFS. CDR3 nucleotides: TGTGCCAGCAGCAAATACAATGAGCAGTTCTCC. The V call is TRBV13, the J call TRBJ2-1; D not resolved. CDR1 PRHDT and CDR2 FYEKMQ come from the germline V gene (reference sequence). The CDR3 is made up of 11 amino acids. V was pared by 5 bases and J by 4 bases, with 3 bases between.